Listed here are 32 T cell receptor beta chains from one sample, sequenced in a study of sequential checkpoint blockade in melanoma. Specified treatment: randomized to nivolumab then ipilimumab (arm A) or the reverse (arm B). Profiled with immunoSEQ multiplex PCR; TCRdb holds only in-frame clones, not every one. The sample lists about 32,000 clones, approximately 77% occurring once. Sequenced material: CD8+ T cells sorted from blood (inferred from file names), taken from a patient given nivolumab and ipilimumab in sequence. The receptors come from a human donor with melanoma.

V gene TRBV30 combines with J gene TRBJ2-1; TRBD2 aligns across 9 bases. This CDR3 spans 16 amino acids. Germline V CDR1 and CDR2: GTSNPN, SVGIG (reference sequence). The V gene end was trimmed by 8 bases and the J gene end by 3 bases; junction bases not matched to a gene: 14. In DNA, the CDR3 is TGTGCCAGTGACGCCCCCGGGACTAGCTTCTACAATGAGCAGTTCTTC. This translates into CASDAPGTSFYNEQFF.

In its sample, this clone was seen once. The V call is TRBV2, the J call TRBJ2-7; a possible D gene is TRBD2 (6 bases). V shed 8 bases and J shed 4 bases, with 18 bases lying between them. Germline values: CDR1 SNHLY, CDR2 FYNNEI. This CDR3 region has 14 residues. The CDR3 DNA is TGTGCCAGCGGCGAGTGGGGCGGGGTTTACGAGCAGTACTTC. This gives the protein CASGEWGGVYEQYF. Combining the CDR3 with reference TRBV2 and TRBJ2-7 gives the whole variable domain EPEVTQTPSHQVTQMGQEVILRCVPISNHLYFYWYRQILGQKVEFLVSFYNNEISEKSEIFDDQFSVERPDGSNFTLKIRSTKLEDSAMYFCASGEWGGVYEQYFGPGTRLTVT.

The rearrangement joins TRBV27 to TRBJ2-1; TRBD1 might be the D (5 bases). The CDR3 has 14 amino acids. Deletions cut 2 bases from V and 4 bases from J, with 9 bases between. In germline, CDR1 is MNHEY, CDR2 SMNVEV (reference sequence). The CDR3 region has the DNA TGTGCCAGCAGTTTAGAGGACAATTACAATGAGCAGTTCTTC. Encoded protein: CASSLEDNYNEQFF.

This chain joins TRBV10-3 and TRBJ1-2; D perhaps matches TRBD1 (5 bases). The V end was cut by 7 bases, the J end by 8 bases, with 20 bases between. The CDR3 loop spans 14 amino acids. Germline CDR1 and CDR2: ENHRY and SYGVKD. The CDR3 here is CAIKFGGESGGYTF. As DNA, the CDR3 is TGTGCCATCAAGTTCGGGGGAGAATCTGGGGGCTACACCTTC.

This clone has just a few counts. This chain connects TRBV4-1 to TRBJ1-5, with D perhaps matching TRBD1 (6 bases). This CDR3 has 14 residues. Between the trimmed V and J ends, which lost 2 bases and 5 bases, there was a span of 10 bases. Germline CDR1 reads MGHRA; CDR2 reads YSYEKL. The CDR3 coding sequence is TGCGCCAGCAGCCAAATACAGGGTCATCAGCCCCAGCATTTT. It codes for CASSQIQGHQPQHF.

This chain links TRBV13 with TRBJ1-1; TRBD1 matches 7 bases. Germline V gene sequence: CDR1 PRHDT, CDR2 FYEKMQ (reference sequence). Trimming took 4 bases from V and 0 from J; bases not matched to a gene: 8. The CDR3 runs to 16 residues. CDR3 protein: CASSSSWGQLNTEAFF. The CDR3 nucleotides read TGTGCCAGCAGCTCCTCTTGGGGACAGCTGAACACTGAAGCTTTCTTT.

J is TRBJ2-5 and V is TRBV13, with 7 bases that match TRBD1. This CDR3 comprises 14 residues. Looked up from germline, CDR1 is PRHDT and CDR2 is FYEKMQ (reference sequence). The V segment lost 4 bases and the J segment 11 bases; nucleotides outside the gene matches: 13. CDR3 sequence: CASSYRDRAWEQYF. CDR3 nucleotides: TGTGCCAGCAGCTACCGCGACAGGGCTTGGGAGCAGTACTTC.

The CDR3, as DNA: TGTGCCAGCAGCCAATGGAGGGAAAGCACAGAGAGTACGCAGTATTTT. It encodes CASSQWRESTESTQYF. This chain joins TRBV2 and TRBJ2-3; D perhaps matches TRBD2 (6 bases). Germline assignment: CDR1 SNHLY and CDR2 FYNNEI. This CDR3 region has 16 residues. V gave up 6 bases and J gave up 8 bases, with 24 bases separating them.

CDR3 sequence (DNA): TGTGCCAGCAGCTTAAAGGTAGCGGGAGTATCGGATACGCAGTATTTT. Translated: CASSLKVAGVSDTQYF. The chain carries TRBV7-9 and TRBJ2-3, with TRBD2 identical over 9 bases. Unmatched junction bases numbered 9, after V lost 2 bases and J lost 6 bases. The germline CDR1 and CDR2 sequences are SEHNR and FQNEAQ (reference sequence). This CDR3 spans 16 amino acids.

This chain links TRBV11-2 with TRBJ1-2, with 10 bases that match TRBD1. The CDR3 sequence is 16 residues long. Trimming at V came to 0 bases and at J to 4 bases, leaving 5 bases not matched to a gene. Looked up from germline, CDR1 is SGHAT and CDR2 is FQNNGV. The CDR3 sequence: CASSLEGDRGLYGYTF. The CDR3 DNA sequence: TGTGCCAGCAGCTTAGAGGGGGACAGGGGCCTCTATGGCTACACCTTC.

The CDR3 sequence is CASGRQRASQETQYF. CDR3 bases: TGTGCCAGCGGTAGACAGAGAGCCTCCCAAGAGACCCAGTACTTC. The chain carries TRBV6-1 and TRBJ2-5; possibly TRBD1 for D (5 bases). The CDR3 totals 15 residues. Trimming took off 8 bases at V and 1 base at J, with 17 bases between the two ends. Germline CDR1 and CDR2: MNHNS and SASEGT.

This chain uses TRBV23-1 with TRBJ2-7; 7 nucleotides match TRBD1. TRBV23-1 is filed as an ORF, its function uncertain. The CDR3 covers 15 residues. Trimming at V came to 3 bases and at J to 2 bases, leaving 7 bases not matched to a gene. CDR3 residues: CASSHLRDSTYEQYF. Here the CDR3 DNA reads TGCGCCAGCAGTCACCTCCGGGACAGCACCTACGAGCAGTACTTC.

The J gene is TRBJ1-2, the V gene TRBV19; TRBD1 matches 7 bases. The germline V gene encodes CDR1 LNHDA and CDR2 SQIVND (reference sequence). Unmatched junction bases numbered 8, after V lost 0 bases and J lost 7 bases. The CDR3 consists of 15 residues. This CDR3 is CASSIDGEGAGGYTF. CDR3 sequence (DNA): TGTGCCAGTAGTATAGATGGCGAGGGGGCTGGTGGCTACACCTTC. Using reference TRBV19 and TRBJ1-2 for the parts outside the CDR3, the full variable domain is DGGITQSPKYLFRKEGQNVTLSCEQNLNHDAMYWYRQDPGQGLRLIYYSQIVNDFQKGDIAEGYSVSREKKESFPLTVTSAQKNPTAFYLCASSIDGEGAGGYTFGSGTRLTVV.

The V gene is TRBV6-5, the J gene TRBJ1-5; a weak D match, TRBD1 (6 bases). CDR1 and CDR2 from the germline V gene are MNHEY and SVGAGI. V was trimmed by 0 bases and J by 1 base, leaving 7 bases between them. CDR3 length: 15 amino acids. The CDR3 spells CASSYSRGSNQPQHF. The CDR3 nucleotides read TGTGCCAGCAGTTACTCCAGGGGAAGCAATCAGCCCCAGCATTTT.

This clone was detected a few times. The V and J genes are TRBV6-5 and TRBJ2-7; 8 bases align to TRBD1. The ends lost 5 bases at V and 5 bases at J; junction bases unmatched: 5. CDR3 length equals 13 residues. Germline CDR1 and CDR2: MNHEY and SVGAGI. The CDR3 loop is CASSQQGVNEQYF. CDR3 coding DNA: TGTGCCAGCAGTCAACAGGGGGTCAACGAGCAGTACTTC.

The rearrangement uses TRBV6-5 and TRBJ1-1, with TRBD1 identical over 10 bases. With 5 bases clipped from V and 5 bases from J, the junction kept 2 bases outside the gene matches. Germline values: CDR1 MNHEY, CDR2 SVGAGI. The CDR3 has 13 residues. The CDR3, as DNA: TGTGCCAGCAGTCGGACAGGGGGGACTGAAGCTTTCTTT. Translating it yields CASSRTGGTEAFF.

The chain combines TRBV7-9 with TRBJ2-1; 9 bases are shared with TRBD2. This CDR3 contains 15 residues. Per germline, CDR1 SEHNR and CDR2 FQNEAQ (reference sequence). V shed 3 bases and J 2 bases; nucleotides not matched to a gene: 2. This CDR3 is CASSLTSGPYNEQFF. DNA of the CDR3: TGTGCCAGCAGCTTGACTAGCGGCCCCTACAATGAGCAGTTCTTC.

This clone came up a few times. The CDR3 is CSVAGQGIADTQYF. The CDR3 DNA is TGCAGCGTAGCGGGACAGGGGATCGCAGATACGCAGTATTTT. The rearrangement uses TRBV29-1 and TRBJ2-3, with 10 bases lining up with TRBD1. With 6 bases clipped from V and 4 bases from J, the junction kept 7 bases outside the gene matches. This CDR3 has 14 residues. Germline-derived CDR1 and CDR2 are SQVTM and ANQGSEA.

The chain is built from TRBV2 and TRBJ1-2, with unresolved D. Trimming shortened V by 2 bases and J by 5 bases, and 9 bases separated the two germline ends. The V gene's germline CDR1 is SNHLY and CDR2 FYNNEI. The CDR3 has 13 residues. CDR3 DNA sequence: TGTGCCAGCAGTGAATCGTTCTTTTATGGCTACACCTTC. Amino acid sequence: CASSESFFYGYTF.

The chain recombines TRBV27 with TRBJ2-7; 13 positions match TRBD2. CDR1 and CDR2 (germline): MNHEY, SMNVEV (reference sequence). CDR3 length: 14 amino acids. Trimming removed 6 bases from V and 6 bases from J; junction bases left unmatched: 5. The CDR3 nucleotides read TGTGCCAGCAGCTGGACTAGCGGGGGCCCCGAGCAGTACTTC. It specifies CASSWTSGGPEQYF.

The chain has TRBV27 and TRBJ2-7, with 8 bases aligning to TRBD2. Germline loops: CDR1 MNHEY, CDR2 SMNVEV (reference sequence). The CDR3 is 13 residues long. Trimming cost V 3 bases and J 3 bases; bases outside gene matches: 1. CDR3 sequence (DNA): TGTGCCAGCAGTTTGGCGGGGGGCTACGAGCAGTACTTC. This translates into CASSLAGGYEQYF.

The V and J genes are TRBV5-4 and TRBJ2-7; a weak D match, TRBD2 (6 bases). The CDR3 is 16 residues long. Germline CDR1 SGHNT, CDR2 YYREEE (reference sequence). Trimming took 2 bases from V and 8 from J, leaving 23 bases between them. The CDR3: CASSLLLSGLNAKQYF. CDR3 in DNA: TGTGCCAGCAGCTTACTTTTGTCGGGACTTAACGCCAAGCAGTACTTC.

The chain combines TRBV28 with TRBJ1-5, with no clear D. The germline V and J ends were trimmed by 6 bases and 9 bases, with 9 bases remaining between them. The germline gives CDR1 MDHEN, CDR2 SYDVKM. This CDR3 comprises 11 residues. Written as DNA, the CDR3 is TGTGCCAGCAGCTCAGTGTGGCCCCAGCATTTT. Translation: CASSSVWPQHF.

The V gene is TRBV6-5, the J gene TRBJ2-3; 8 nucleotides line up with TRBD1. The CDR3 is 15 residues long. From germline, CDR1 is MNHEY and CDR2 SVGAGI. Unmatched junction bases numbered 5, after V lost 2 bases and J lost 4 bases. CDR3 sequence: CASSYADRGADTQYF. The CDR3 DNA reads TGTGCCAGCAGTTACGCCGACAGGGGTGCAGATACGCAGTATTTT.

About this clone itself: At one of its ends the junction is not consistent with the germline gene, which may arise from a read error. The V and J genes are TRBV4-3 and TRBJ2-2; no definite D call. This CDR3 comprises 15 residues. In germline, CDR1 is LGHNA, CDR2 YSLEER. CDR3: CASSQEISVTRELFF. CDR3 DNA sequence: TGCGCCAGCAGCCAAGAGATTTCGGTCACCCGGGAGCTGTTTTTT.

V is TRBV14 and J is TRBJ2-3, with 8 bases fitting TRBD2. After removal of 0 bases from V and 2 bases from J, the junction contained 10 bases not matched to a gene. CDR3 size: 18 residues. Germline V CDR1 and CDR2: SGHDN, FVKESK. The CDR3 reads CASSQELGLGRFTDTQYF. The CDR3 nucleotides read TGTGCCAGCAGCCAAGAGCTGGGACTAGGCAGGTTCACAGATACGCAGTATTTT.

The chain employs TRBV9 and TRBJ1-4; D call uncertain. Germline CDR1 is SGDLS and CDR2 is YYNGEE. V lost 4 bases and J lost 3, with 16 bases in between. CDR3 length: 16 amino acids. Here the CDR3 reads CASSPEKEAANEKLFF. CDR3 nucleotides: TGTGCCAGCAGCCCGGAAAAGGAGGCAGCTAATGAAAAACTGTTTTTT.

This clone was found a few times. The rearrangement links TRBV7-8 to TRBJ2-1; D unresolved. This CDR3 has 17 amino acids. Trimming pared 1 base from V and 4 bases from J, leaving 17 bases between. Germline CDR1 reads SGHVS; CDR2 reads FQNEAQ. CDR3 in amino acids: CASSLEFGTLGYNEQFF. The DNA of the CDR3 is TGTGCCAGCAGCTTAGAGTTTGGAACCCTCGGGTACAATGAGCAGTTCTTC.

This sequence joins TRBV9 and TRBJ2-7, with TRBD2 matching 10 bases. CDR3 size: 16 residues. CDR1 is SGDLS, CDR2 YYNGEE, per germline. Unmatched junction bases numbered 10, after V lost 7 bases and J lost 0 bases. For the CDR3, the DNA is TGTGCCAGCGGAACTAGCGGGGAAAGGAGCTCCTACGAGCAGTACTTC. It codes for CASGTSGERSSYEQYF.

This clone was detected many times. V is TRBV7-9 and J is TRBJ1-5, with D hard to call. With 3 bases removed from V and 9 bases from J, the gap between germline ends came to 9 bases. The CDR3 loop spans 12 amino acids. Germline assignment: CDR1 SEHNR and CDR2 FQNEAQ (reference sequence). CDR3: CASSFSTGPQHF. As DNA, the CDR3 is TGTGCCAGCAGCTTCAGTACGGGGCCCCAGCATTTT.

J is TRBJ1-5 and V is TRBV15; 10 bases are a match to TRBD1. Germline V gene sequence: CDR1 LNHNV, CDR2 YYDKDF (reference sequence). The CDR3 consists of 17 residues. V was clipped by 1 base and J by 5 bases; unmatched bases: 8. The CDR3, as DNA: TGTGCCACCAGCAGAGGGCCGGCCGGGACAGGGGATCAGCCCCAGCATTTT. It translates to CATSRGPAGTGDQPQHF. Complete variable domain (other parts from reference TRBV15 and TRBJ1-5): DAMVIQNPRYQVTQFGKPVTLSCSQTLNHNVMYWYQQKSSQAPKLLFHYYDKDFNNEADTPDNFQSRRPNTSFCFLDIRSPGLGDTAMYLCATSRGPAGTGDQPQHFGDGTRLSIL.

This chain connects TRBV28 to TRBJ2-2, with a tentative D call TRBD2 (5 bases). Germline V gene sequence: CDR1 MDHEN, CDR2 SYDVKM. The germline V and J ends were trimmed by 7 bases and 2 bases, with 17 bases remaining between them. The CDR3 sequence is 16 residues long. DNA of the CDR3: TGTGCCAGCACACCCCGGTGGGAGATTAACACCGGGGAGCTGTTTTTT. It specifies CASTPRWEINTGELFF.